This T cell receptor (beta chain) was captured by sequencing in a study of brain T cells in children with intractable seizures. Broader study findings: Patients' HCMV serostatus was unknown; virus specificity rests on CDR3 similarity alone.

Assay used: immunoSEQ multiplex PCR; TCRdb lists only in-frame clones, some missing. The table has about 22,000 clones, 85% to 95% seen once. In regard to this clone: Antigen unknown.

This TCR derives from a boy younger than 18 with focal cortical dysplasia and intractable seizures. Sequenced here: peripheral blood, sampled at surgery.

CDR3 region: CASSLGQGPAYNEQFF. Here the CDR3 DNA reads TGTGCCAGCAGCCTGGGACAGGGGCCCGCCTACAATGAGCAGTTCTTC. The genes are TRBV5-8 and TRBJ2-1; 10 bases line up with TRBD1. Germline V lookup: CDR1 SGHTS, CDR2 YDEGEE. This CDR3 spans 16 amino acids. Germline trimming cut 4 bases from V and 2 bases from J; bases unmatched to any gene: 6.